The T cell receptor (beta chain) described here comes from a study of blood T cell repertoires in COVID-19. CDR3 length equals 16 residues. CDR1 is MNHEY, CDR2 SVGAGI, per germline. Trimming at V came to 4 bases and at J to 4 bases, leaving 7 bases not matched to a gene. In the original analysis: For nucleated cells, counts were estimated from reference gene primer amplification. Sequenced by immunoSEQ multiplex PCR; TCRdb stores in-frame clones only, minus some. That table is the source of V, J and clone size, and D and trimming were worked out from the DNA. The sample yields about 300,000 clones, roughly 86% seen once.

This chain uses TRBV6-5 with TRBJ2-2; 9 bases align to TRBD2. The sequencing input was PBMCs or T cells enriched from blood (not recorded which). The sequence came from a woman younger than 35 who had recovered from COVID-19. CDR3 loop: CASSFISSGVTGELFF. As DNA, the CDR3 is TGTGCCAGCAGTTTTATATCTAGCGGGGTCACCGGGGAGCTGTTTTTT.